The rows below give T cell receptor beta chains drawn from one sample of a study of T cells in Graves' hyperthyroidism and ophthalmopathy. MiXCR, applied by TCRdb to the multiplex PCR reads, yields one record per CDR3 protein. The sample has more than 500,000 distinct CDR3 sequences; 11% to 15% are singletons. The sequencing input was blood. Receptors were obtained from a middle-aged woman with Graves' hyperthyroidism. Both conserved end residues are trimmed from each CDR3.

J gene: TRBJ2-7
V gene: TRBV10-2
CDR3 protein: ASKRDDSYEQY

J gene: TRBJ1-5
V gene: TRBV18
CDR3 protein: ASSNQGNNQPQH

J gene: TRBJ2-5
V gene: TRBV29-1
CDR3 protein: SVDFGTETQY

J gene: TRBJ2-4
V gene: TRBV20-1
CDR3 protein: SASPIAGGGSPFQY

J gene: TRBJ2-7
V gene: TRBV28
CDR3 protein: ASSSPDDRAINEQY

J gene: TRBJ1-1
V gene: TRBV20-1
CDR3 protein: SACEGSDEAF

J gene: TRBJ2-1
V gene: TRBV29-1
CDR3 protein: SGGLAGGLEQF

J gene: TRBJ2-7
V gene: TRBV20-1
CDR3 protein: SASLYTQGTSYEQY

J gene: TRBJ2-7
V gene: TRBV5-1
CDR3 protein: ASSLTGAPNYEQY

J gene: TRBJ2-3
V gene: TRBV6-5
CDR3 protein: ASSYSTGTADTQY

J gene: TRBJ1-1
V gene: TRBV4-1
CDR3 protein: ASSQGSGLGTEAF

J gene: TRBJ2-1
V gene: TRBV4-2
CDR3 protein: ASSQDSVGLAGGLNEQF

J gene: TRBJ1-4
V gene: TRBV3-1
CDR3 protein: ASSQDRGANEKLF

J gene: TRBJ1-1
V gene: TRBV28
CDR3 protein: ASRPSDRANEAF

J gene: TRBJ1-4
V gene: TRBV7-8
CDR3 protein: ASSVGRTVLNEKLF

J gene: TRBJ2-7
V gene: TRBV20-1
CDR3 protein: SARDMGQEFREQY

J gene: TRBJ1-3
V gene: TRBV12-3/TRBV12-4
CDR3 protein: ASNLRQGGNTIY

J gene: TRBJ1-4
V gene: TRBV18
CDR3 protein: ASSPDRVGLDRLF

J gene: TRBJ2-7
V gene: TRBV30
CDR3 protein: ALSLGVYEQY

J gene: TRBJ2-5
V gene: TRBV12-3/TRBV12-4
CDR3 protein: ASSSAGQGRSRETQY

J gene: TRBJ1-5
V gene: TRBV4-1
CDR3 protein: ASSQALTGRSNQPQH

J gene: TRBJ2-1
V gene: TRBV15
CDR3 protein: ATSRVLNLAGGPDEQF

J gene: TRBJ2-3
V gene: TRBV6-1
CDR3 protein: ASSEVDGIPTEDTQY

J gene: TRBJ1-4
V gene: TRBV27
CDR3 protein: ASSLGGVGEKLF

J gene: TRBJ2-2
V gene: TRBV4-1
CDR3 protein: ASSQPALNTGELF

J gene: TRBJ2-2
V gene: TRBV20-1
CDR3 protein: SARWTGELF

J gene: TRBJ2-5
V gene: TRBV7-9
CDR3 protein: ASSPRGGDRGETQY

J gene: TRBJ2-5
V gene: TRBV10-3
CDR3 protein: AISDGRRETQY

J gene: TRBJ2-1
V gene: TRBV28
CDR3 protein: ASSLERVISYNEQF

J gene: TRBJ1-4
V gene: TRBV12-3/TRBV12-4
CDR3 protein: ASSLGTGNGGEKLF

J gene: TRBJ2-5
V gene: TRBV28
CDR3 protein: ASSPGLGQTQY

J gene: TRBJ2-7
V gene: TRBV5-4
CDR3 protein: ASSAPDRGQNEQY

J gene: TRBJ1-5
V gene: TRBV3-1
CDR3 protein: ASSQDLTSPQH

J gene: TRBJ2-2
V gene: TRBV27
CDR3 protein: ASSLFPGRGTGELF

J gene: TRBJ1-1
V gene: TRBV30
CDR3 protein: AWSRGMNTEAF

J gene: TRBJ2-2
V gene: TRBV9
CDR3 protein: ASSAGLAGSNTGELF

J gene: TRBJ1-2
V gene: TRBV28
CDR3 protein: ASSFGGNYGYT

J gene: TRBJ1-1
V gene: TRBV7-9
CDR3 protein: ASSFGASSEAF

J gene: TRBJ2-3
V gene: TRBV20-1
CDR3 protein: SARRLAGAILSTDTQY

J gene: TRBJ2-5
V gene: TRBV2
CDR3 protein: ASSERGGTETQY

J gene: TRBJ2-5
V gene: TRBV5-1
CDR3 protein: ASSLDFRQGETQY

J gene: TRBJ2-5
V gene: TRBV29-1
CDR3 protein: SVEALDRIGTQY

J gene: TRBJ2-7
V gene: TRBV20-1
CDR3 protein: SARQGSYEQY

J gene: TRBJ2-3
V gene: TRBV2
CDR3 protein: ASSSGLAGPYTDTQY

J gene: TRBJ2-7
V gene: TRBV5-1
CDR3 protein: ASSLEGANEQY

J gene: TRBJ2-3
V gene: TRBV7-2
CDR3 protein: ASSVTSGFTDTQY

J gene: TRBJ2-1
V gene: TRBV30
CDR3 protein: AWSVEREYNEQF

J gene: TRBJ1-1
V gene: TRBV12-3/TRBV12-4
CDR3 protein: ASSWGVPEAF

J gene: TRBJ2-1
V gene: TRBV7-9
CDR3 protein: ASSYGTAIYNEQF

J gene: TRBJ2-1
V gene: TRBV7-2
CDR3 protein: ASSPPGQGYNEQF

J gene: TRBJ2-7
V gene: TRBV5-1
CDR3 protein: ASSHPPAGPTYEQY

J gene: TRBJ2-3
V gene: TRBV6-1
CDR3 protein: ASRSGSGTDTQY

J gene: TRBJ2-1
V gene: TRBV27
CDR3 protein: ASSGRANNEQF

J gene: TRBJ2-7
V gene: TRBV29-1
CDR3 protein: SVEGEGTYEQY

J gene: TRBJ1-5
V gene: TRBV20-1
CDR3 protein: SAAEDRVQPQH

J gene: TRBJ2-1
V gene: TRBV28
CDR3 protein: ASTQRRSYNEQF

J gene: TRBJ2-7
V gene: TRBV20-1
CDR3 protein: SALGQETYEQY

J gene: TRBJ1-1
V gene: TRBV28
CDR3 protein: ASRRLGAARDTEAF

J gene: TRBJ2-3
V gene: TRBV19
CDR3 protein: ASSSTGTGGTDTQY